The 10 T cell receptor beta chains below were found in one sample sequenced in a study of blood T cell repertoires in COVID-19. TCRdb's copy holds only in-frame clones and misses some; the assay was immunoSEQ multiplex PCR. The repertoire includes approximately 170,000 clones, about 87% of them detected once, and roughly 25% sits in the top ten. The sequencing sample was made of peripheral blood. The receptors shown here come from a man aged 55-75 years with acute or convalescent COVID-19.

The chain is built from TRBV6-2 or TRBV6-3 and TRBJ2-7, with unresolved D. The V and J ends lost 6 bases and 2 bases respectively, with 11 bases between them. Per the germline V gene, CDR1 is MNHEY and CDR2 is SVGEGT. The CDR3 is made up of 13 amino acids. This chain's CDR3 is CASSDGEPYEQYV. The DNA for the CDR3 is TGTGCCAGCAGCGATGGTGAGCCCTACGAGCAGTACGTC.

CDR3 bases: TGTGCCAGCAGCCAATTTGGACAGGGGAGCGGCTACACCTTC. Its protein is CASSQFGQGSGYTF. The rearrangement joins TRBV4-2 to TRBJ1-2; 9 nucleotides line up with TRBD1. J lost 8 bases, V lost 2 bases, and 6 bases had no gene match. The CDR3 has 14 amino acids. The germline V gene encodes CDR1 LGHNA and CDR2 YNFKEQ.

The chain carries TRBV27 and TRBJ2-7, with 8 bases identical to TRBD1. The germline gives CDR1 MNHEY, CDR2 SMNVEV (reference sequence). The CDR3 covers 14 residues. V was pared by 2 bases and J by 5 bases, with 5 bases of the junction left unmatched. The CDR3 region has the DNA TGTGCCAGCAGTTTAGATTCGGGACAGGACGAGCAGTACTTC. Its translation is CASSLDSGQDEQYF.

The V and J genes are TRBV27 and TRBJ1-5, with TRBD1 identical over 10 bases. Germline assignment: CDR1 MNHEY and CDR2 SMNVEV (reference sequence). The CDR3 is made up of 15 amino acids. Trimming took 4 bases from V and 6 from J; bases not matched to a gene: 6. CDR3 DNA: TGTGCCAGCAGTTCGACAGGGGGCGGGGGTCAGCCCCAGCATTTT. This codes for CASSSTGGGGQPQHF.

The chain couples TRBV30 to TRBJ2-7; TRBD1 might be the D (5 bases). V lost 4 bases to trimming and J lost 4 bases, with 11 bases between them. The CDR3 contains 12 residues. Germline lookup yields CDR1 GTSNPN and CDR2 SVGIG (reference sequence). The CDR3 is CAWTDSRYEQYF. For the CDR3, the DNA is TGTGCCTGGACTGACAGCCGTTACGAGCAGTACTTC.

V is TRBV30 and J is TRBJ2-4, with 10 positions matching TRBD2. The CDR3 sequence is 14 residues long. V shed 2 bases, J shed 6 bases, and the junction held 4 bases outside the gene matches. Germline lookup yields CDR1 GTSNPN and CDR2 SVGIG (reference sequence). In DNA form, the CDR3 reads TGTGCCTGGAGTCCCGGGACTAGCGTAAACATTCAGTACTTC. This encodes CAWSPGTSVNIQYF.

The rearrangement uses TRBV18 and TRBJ2-5, with 9 bases aligning to TRBD2. The CDR3 totals 15 residues. V gave up 4 bases and J gave up 2 bases; unmatched junction bases: 5. CDR1 is KGHSH, CDR2 LQKENI, per germline. In DNA, the CDR3 is TGTGCCAGCTCACAATTGAGCGGGGGGCAAGAGACCCAGTACTTC. Encoded protein: CASSQLSGGQETQYF.

The V call is TRBV6-1, the J call TRBJ2-2, with 7 positions matching TRBD2. Germline CDR1 is MNHNS and CDR2 is SASEGT. The junction had 8 bases not matched to a gene; V was cut back by 4 bases and J by 3 bases. The CDR3 runs 16 residues. CDR3 sequence reads: CASSGLAGEDTGELFF. In DNA form, the CDR3 reads TGTGCCAGCAGTGGCTTGGCGGGGGAGGACACCGGGGAGCTGTTTTTT.

This clone appeared a single time. This sequence joins TRBV6-5 and TRBJ1-2; the D gene is possibly TRBD1 (6 bases). Between the trimmed V and J ends, which lost 4 bases and 0 bases, there was a span of 12 bases. The CDR3 is 15 amino acids. Germline values: CDR1 MNHEY, CDR2 SVGAGI. DNA for the CDR3: TGTGCCAGCAGTTTTGGACGGACAGCTAACTATGGCTACACCTTC. It is translated as CASSFGRTANYGYTF.

The chain uses TRBV7-9 and TRBJ1-4; 9 bases are shared with TRBD1. The CDR3 runs to 15 residues. Germline V lookup: CDR1 SEHNR, CDR2 FQNEAQ (reference sequence). Trimming at V came to 5 bases and at J to 7 bases, leaving 8 bases not matched to a gene. The chain's CDR3 is CASSPPETGGEKLFF. CDR3 nucleotide sequence: TGTGCCAGCAGCCCCCCCGAGACAGGGGGTGAAAAACTGTTTTTT. Full variable domain (remainder filled in from reference TRBV7-9 and TRBJ1-4): DTGVSQNPRHKITKRGQNVTFRCDPISEHNRLYWYRQTLGQGPEFLTYFQNEAQLEKSRLLSDRFSAERPKGSFSTLEIQRTEQGDSAMYLCASSPPETGGEKLFFGSGTQLSVL.